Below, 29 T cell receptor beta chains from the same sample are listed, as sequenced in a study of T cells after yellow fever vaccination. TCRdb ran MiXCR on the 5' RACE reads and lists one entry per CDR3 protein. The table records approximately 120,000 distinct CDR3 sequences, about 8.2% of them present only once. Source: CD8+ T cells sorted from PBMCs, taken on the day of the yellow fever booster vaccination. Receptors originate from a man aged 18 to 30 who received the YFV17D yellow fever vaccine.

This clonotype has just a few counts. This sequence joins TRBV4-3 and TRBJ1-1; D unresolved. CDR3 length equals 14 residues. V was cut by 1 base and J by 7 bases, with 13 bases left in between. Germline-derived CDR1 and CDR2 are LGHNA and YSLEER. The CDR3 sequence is CASSQGQRWDEAFF. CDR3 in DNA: TGCGCCAGCAGCCAAGGTCAGCGTTGGGATGAAGCTTTCTTT.

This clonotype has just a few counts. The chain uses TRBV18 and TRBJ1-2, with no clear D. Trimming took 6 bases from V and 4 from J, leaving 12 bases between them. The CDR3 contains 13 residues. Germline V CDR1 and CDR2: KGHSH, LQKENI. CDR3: CASSIGRVYGYTF. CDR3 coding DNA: TGTGCCAGCTCGATAGGGAGGGTCTATGGCTACACCTTC.

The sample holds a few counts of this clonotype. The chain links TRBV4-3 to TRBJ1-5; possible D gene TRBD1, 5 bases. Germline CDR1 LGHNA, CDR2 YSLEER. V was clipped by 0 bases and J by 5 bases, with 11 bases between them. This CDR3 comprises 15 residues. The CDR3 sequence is CASSQDWGGDQPQHF. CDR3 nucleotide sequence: TGCGCCAGCAGCCAAGATTGGGGGGGGGATCAGCCCCAGCATTTT.

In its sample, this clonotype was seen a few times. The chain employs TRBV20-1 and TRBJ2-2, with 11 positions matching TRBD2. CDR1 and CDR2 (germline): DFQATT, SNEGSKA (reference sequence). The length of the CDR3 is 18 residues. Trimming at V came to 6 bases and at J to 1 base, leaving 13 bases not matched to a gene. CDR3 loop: CSAHSGTSGLQNTGELFF. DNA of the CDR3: TGCAGTGCACACTCCGGGACTAGCGGACTGCAGAACACCGGGGAGCTGTTTTTT.

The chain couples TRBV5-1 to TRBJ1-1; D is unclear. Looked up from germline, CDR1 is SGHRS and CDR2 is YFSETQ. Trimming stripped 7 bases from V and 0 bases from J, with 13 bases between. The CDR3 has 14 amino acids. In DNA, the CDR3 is TGCGCCAGCGCTCATGGAGACATGAACACTGAAGCTTTCTTT. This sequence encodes CASAHGDMNTEAFF. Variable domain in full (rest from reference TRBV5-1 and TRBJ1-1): KAGVTQTPRYLIKTRGQQVTLSCSPISGHRSVSWYQQTPGQGLQFLFEYFSETQRNKGNFPGRFSGRQFSNSRSEMNVSTLELGDSALYLCASAHGDMNTEAFFGQGTRLTVV.

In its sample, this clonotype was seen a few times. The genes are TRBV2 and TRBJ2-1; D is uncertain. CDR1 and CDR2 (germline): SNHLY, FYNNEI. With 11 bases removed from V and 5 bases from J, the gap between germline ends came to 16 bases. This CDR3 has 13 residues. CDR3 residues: CARRSPRNNEQFF. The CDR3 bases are TGTGCCCGACGAAGCCCCAGGAACAATGAGCAGTTCTTC.

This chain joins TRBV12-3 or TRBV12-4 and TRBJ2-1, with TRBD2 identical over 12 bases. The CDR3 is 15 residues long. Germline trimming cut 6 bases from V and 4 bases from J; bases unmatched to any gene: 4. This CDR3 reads CASRPSGGAYNEQFF. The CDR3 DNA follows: TGTGCCAGCAGGCCTAGCGGGGGGGCTTACAATGAGCAGTTCTTC.

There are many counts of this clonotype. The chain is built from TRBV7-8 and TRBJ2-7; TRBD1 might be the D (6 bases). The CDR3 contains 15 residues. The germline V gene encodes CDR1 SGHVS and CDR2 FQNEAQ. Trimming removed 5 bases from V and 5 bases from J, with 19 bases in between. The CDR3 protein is CASSRYRARGNEQYF. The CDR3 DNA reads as TGTGCCAGCAGCCGCTATAGGGCCAGGGGCAACGAGCAGTACTTC.

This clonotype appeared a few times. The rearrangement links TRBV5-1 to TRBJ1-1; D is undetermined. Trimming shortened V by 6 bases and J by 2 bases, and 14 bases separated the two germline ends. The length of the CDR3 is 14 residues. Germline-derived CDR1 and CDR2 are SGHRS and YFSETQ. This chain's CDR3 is CASNPGWINTEAFF. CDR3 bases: TGCGCCAGCAACCCAGGATGGATAAACACTGAAGCTTTCTTT.

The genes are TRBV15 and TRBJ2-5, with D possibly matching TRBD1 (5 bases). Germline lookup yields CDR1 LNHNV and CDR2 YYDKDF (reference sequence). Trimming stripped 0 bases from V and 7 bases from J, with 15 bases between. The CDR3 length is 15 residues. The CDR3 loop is CATSRDLGAPGTQYF. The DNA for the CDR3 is TGTGCCACCAGCAGAGATCTAGGGGCCCCCGGGACCCAGTACTTC.

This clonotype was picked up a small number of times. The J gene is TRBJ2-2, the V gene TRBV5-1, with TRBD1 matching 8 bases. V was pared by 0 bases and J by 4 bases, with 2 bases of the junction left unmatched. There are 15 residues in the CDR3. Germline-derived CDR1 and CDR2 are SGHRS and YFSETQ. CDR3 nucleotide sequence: TGCGCCAGCAGCTTGGGGACAGGGTTCACCGGGGAGCTGTTTTTT. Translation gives CASSLGTGFTGELFF.

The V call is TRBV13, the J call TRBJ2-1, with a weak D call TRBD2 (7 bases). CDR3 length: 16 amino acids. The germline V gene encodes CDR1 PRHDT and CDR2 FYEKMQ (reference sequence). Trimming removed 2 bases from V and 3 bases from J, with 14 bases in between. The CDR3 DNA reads TGTGCCAGCAGCTTAAGGGCGGGGGCCAACTACAATGAGCAGTTCTTC. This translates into CASSLRAGANYNEQFF.

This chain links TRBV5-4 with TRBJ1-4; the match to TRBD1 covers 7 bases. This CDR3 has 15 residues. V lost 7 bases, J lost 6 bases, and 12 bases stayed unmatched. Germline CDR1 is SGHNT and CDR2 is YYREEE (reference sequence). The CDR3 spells CASGSPGQEDEKLFF. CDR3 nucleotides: TGTGCCAGCGGCTCTCCCGGACAGGAGGATGAAAAACTGTTTTTT.

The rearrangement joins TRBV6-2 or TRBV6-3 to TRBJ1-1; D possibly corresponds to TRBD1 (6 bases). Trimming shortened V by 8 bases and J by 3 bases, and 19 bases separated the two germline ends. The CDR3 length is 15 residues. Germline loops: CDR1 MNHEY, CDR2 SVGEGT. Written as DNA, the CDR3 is TGTGCCAGCCGAGCCCTCCGGGGGGCCGACACTGAAGCTTTCTTT. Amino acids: CASRALRGADTEAFF.

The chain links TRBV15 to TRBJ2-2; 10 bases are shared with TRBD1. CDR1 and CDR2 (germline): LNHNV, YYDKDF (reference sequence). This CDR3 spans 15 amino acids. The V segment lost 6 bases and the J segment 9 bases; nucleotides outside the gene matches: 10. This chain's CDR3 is CATSGDRGIIRELFF. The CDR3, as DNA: TGTGCCACCAGTGGGGACAGGGGAATAATCCGGGAGCTGTTTTTT.

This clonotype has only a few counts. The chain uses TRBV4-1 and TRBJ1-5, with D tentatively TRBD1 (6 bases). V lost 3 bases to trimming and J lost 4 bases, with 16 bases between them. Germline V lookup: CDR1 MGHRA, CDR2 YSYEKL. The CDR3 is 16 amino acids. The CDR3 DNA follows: TGCGCCAGCAGCCAGGCGGGGAGGGGGGGAAATCAGCCCCAGCATTTT. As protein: CASSQAGRGGNQPQHF.

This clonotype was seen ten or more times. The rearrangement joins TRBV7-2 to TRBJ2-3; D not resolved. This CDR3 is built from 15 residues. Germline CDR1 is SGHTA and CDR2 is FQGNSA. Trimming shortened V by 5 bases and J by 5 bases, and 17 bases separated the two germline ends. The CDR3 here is CASSPQLVRKDTQYF. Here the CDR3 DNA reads TGTGCCAGCAGCCCGCAGTTGGTCAGGAAAGATACGCAGTATTTT.

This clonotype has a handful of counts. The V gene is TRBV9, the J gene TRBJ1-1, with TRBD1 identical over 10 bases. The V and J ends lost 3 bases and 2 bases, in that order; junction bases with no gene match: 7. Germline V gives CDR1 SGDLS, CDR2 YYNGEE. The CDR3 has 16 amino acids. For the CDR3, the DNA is TGTGCCAGCAGCGCAAACCGGGACAGGGGAAACACTGAAGCTTTCTTT. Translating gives CASSANRDRGNTEAFF.

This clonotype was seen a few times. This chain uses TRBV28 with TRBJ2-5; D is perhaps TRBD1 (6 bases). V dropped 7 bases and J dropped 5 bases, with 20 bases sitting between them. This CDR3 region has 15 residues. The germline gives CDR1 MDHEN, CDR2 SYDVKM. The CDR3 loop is CASNPPGTMEETQYF. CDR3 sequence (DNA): TGTGCCAGCAATCCTCCCGGGACAATGGAGGAGACCCAGTACTTC.

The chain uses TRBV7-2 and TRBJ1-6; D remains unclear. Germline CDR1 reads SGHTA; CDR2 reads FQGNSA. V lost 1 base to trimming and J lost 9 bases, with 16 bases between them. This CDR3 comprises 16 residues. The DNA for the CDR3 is TGTGCCAGCAGCTTAGGGTATTTCCCTGAAAGTTCACCCCTCCACTTT. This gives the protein CASSLGYFPESSPLHF.

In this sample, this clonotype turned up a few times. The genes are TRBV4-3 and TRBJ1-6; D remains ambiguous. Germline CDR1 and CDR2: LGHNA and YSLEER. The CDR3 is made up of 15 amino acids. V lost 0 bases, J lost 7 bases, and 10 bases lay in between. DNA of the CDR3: TGCGCCAGCAGCCAAGATAGGCAGAACAATTCACCCCTCCACTTT. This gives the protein CASSQDRQNNSPLHF.

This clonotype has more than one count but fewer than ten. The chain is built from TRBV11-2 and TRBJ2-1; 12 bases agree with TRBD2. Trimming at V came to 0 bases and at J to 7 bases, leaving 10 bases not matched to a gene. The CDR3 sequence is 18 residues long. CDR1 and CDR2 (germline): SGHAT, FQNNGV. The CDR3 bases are TGTGCCAGCAGCTTAGATATACTAGCGGGGGGCGAGCGGAATGAGCAGTTCTTC. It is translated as CASSLDILAGGERNEQFF.

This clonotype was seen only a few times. The CDR3 DNA is TGTGCCAGCAGCCGATTACCGGGACAGCTTTCTGGGGCCAACGTCCTGACTTTC. Translation gives CASSRLPGQLSGANVLTF. The chain recombines TRBV11-2 with TRBJ2-6; TRBD1 aligns across 7 bases. This CDR3 spans 18 amino acids. Trimming cost V 5 bases and J 1 base; bases outside gene matches: 11. Germline CDR1 is SGHAT and CDR2 is FQNNGV.

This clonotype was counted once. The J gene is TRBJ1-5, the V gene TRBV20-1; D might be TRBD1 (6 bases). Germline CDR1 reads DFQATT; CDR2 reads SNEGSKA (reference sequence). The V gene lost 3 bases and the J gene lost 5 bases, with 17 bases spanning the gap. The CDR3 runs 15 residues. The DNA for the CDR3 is TGCAGTGCTAGGGACTTGCAGGGGAGGTATCAGCCCCAGCATTTT. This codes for CSARDLQGRYQPQHF.

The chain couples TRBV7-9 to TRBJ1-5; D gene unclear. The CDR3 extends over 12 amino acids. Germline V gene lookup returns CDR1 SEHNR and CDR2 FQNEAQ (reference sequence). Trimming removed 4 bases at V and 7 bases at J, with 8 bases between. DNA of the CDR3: TGTGCCAGCAGCTCGGGGATCCAGCCCCAGCATTTT. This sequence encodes CASSSGIQPQHF.

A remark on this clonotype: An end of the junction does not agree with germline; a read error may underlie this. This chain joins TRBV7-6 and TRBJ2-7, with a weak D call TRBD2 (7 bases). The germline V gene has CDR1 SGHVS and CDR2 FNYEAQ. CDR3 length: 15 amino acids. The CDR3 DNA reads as TGTGCCAGCACCTTAGGGGGGGACGGAACCTACGAGCAGTACTTC. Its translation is CASTLGGDGTYEQYF. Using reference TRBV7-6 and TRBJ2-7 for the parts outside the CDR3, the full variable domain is GAGVSQSPRYKVTKRGQDVALRCDPISGHVSLYWYRQALGQGPEFLTYFNYEAQQDKSGLPNDRFSAERPEGSISTLTIQRTEQRDSAMYRCASTLGGDGTYEQYFGPGTRLTVT.

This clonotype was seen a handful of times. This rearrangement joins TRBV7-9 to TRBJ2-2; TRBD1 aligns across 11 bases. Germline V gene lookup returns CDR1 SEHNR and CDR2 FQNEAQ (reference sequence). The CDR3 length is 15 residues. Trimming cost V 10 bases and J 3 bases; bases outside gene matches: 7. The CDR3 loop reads CATPGQGGYTGELFF. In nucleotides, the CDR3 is TGTGCCACTCCGGGACAGGGGGGATACACCGGGGAGCTGTTTTTT.

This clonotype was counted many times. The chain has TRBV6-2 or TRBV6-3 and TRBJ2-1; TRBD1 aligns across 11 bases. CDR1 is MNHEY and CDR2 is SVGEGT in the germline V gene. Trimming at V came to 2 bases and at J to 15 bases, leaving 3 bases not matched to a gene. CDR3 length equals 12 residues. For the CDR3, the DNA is TGTGCCAGCAGTTACGGGACAGGGGGTACGTTCTTC. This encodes CASSYGTGGTFF.

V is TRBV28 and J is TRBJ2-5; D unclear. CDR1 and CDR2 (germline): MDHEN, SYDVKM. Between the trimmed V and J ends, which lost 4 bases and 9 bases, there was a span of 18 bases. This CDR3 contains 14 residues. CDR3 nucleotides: TGTGCCAGCAGTTCGGATCTCTTAAGGATGGCCCAGTACTTC. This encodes CASSSDLLRMAQYF.